This is a list of T cell receptor beta chains from one sample in a study of blood T cell repertoires in COVID-19. Only in-frame clones appear in the TCRdb table, and some are missing; sequencing was by immunoSEQ multiplex PCR. The sample records 110,000 to 150,000 clones, roughly 85% being singletons. Specimen: peripheral blood. The receptors come from a man aged 50-60 years with acute or convalescent COVID-19. CDR3s include the opening cysteine and the closing phenylalanine or tryptophan. The order of the fields is J gene, clone size, CDR3 length, V gene, D gene, CDR3 DNA, CDR3 protein. The D gene is left open where the match is weak. The listing skips clone size in some rows; elsewhere it reads once, few, many or a size class.

>TRBJ1-5|-|19|TRBV7-2|TRBD1
TGTGCCAGCAGCCTCAAGAGAGGGACAGGGCGTAGGAGCAATCAGCCCCAGCATTTT
CASSLKRGTGRRSNQPQHF
>TRBJ1-2|-|17|TRBV27|-
TGTGCCAGCAGACCCCGGACATTGGACGTGACGGGTCATGGCTACACCTTC
CASRPRTLDVTGHGYTF
>TRBJ2-7|-|15|TRBV12-5|-
TGTGCTAGTGGTTCTATAGCGGCCGTGAGGGACGAGCAGTACTTC
CASGSIAAVRDEQYF
>TRBJ1-5|-|15|TRBV4-1|TRBD1
TGCGCCAGCAGCCAATCCGGACAGGGCAATCAGCCCCAGCATTTT
CASSQSGQGNQPQHF
>TRBJ1-1|-|16|TRBV25-1|-
TGTGCCAGCAGTGAAGGTTTGTTGGGGGCTGGGACTGAAGCTTTCTTT
CASSEGLLGAGTEAFF
>TRBJ1-3|-|13|TRBV3-1/TRBV3-2|-
TGTGCCAGCAGGTCTCCAGGGGTAAACACCATATATTTT
CASRSPGVNTIYF
>TRBJ1-1|-|14|TRBV29-1|-
TGCAGCGTTGAAGATTTGGCAGGGGCAGCTGAAGCTTTCTTT
CSVEDLAGAAEAFF
>TRBJ2-6|-|14|TRBV14|TRBD1
TGTGCCAGCAGCACAGGGGCTGGGGCCAACGTCCTGACTTTC
CASSTGAGANVLTF
>TRBJ2-2|-|17|TRBV5-4|TRBD2
TGTGCCAGCAGCCCCTGGACGGGGGGGCTTAACACCGGGGAGCTGTTTTTT
CASSPWTGGLNTGELFF
>TRBJ1-2|-|11|TRBV30|-
TGTGCCTGGGCCAGGGACTATGGCTACACCTTC
CAWARDYGYTF
>TRBJ2-3|-|16|TRBV19|TRBD1
TGTGCCAGTAGTATGCGGGGACAGGGGGGCACAGATACGCAGTATTTT
CASSMRGQGGTDTQYF
>TRBJ1-1|-|14|TRBV29-1|-
TGCAGCGTTCGCGGAACAGGAGTGAACACTGAAGCTTTCTTT
CSVRGTGVNTEAFF
>TRBJ2-7|-|14|TRBV5-1|-
TGCGCCAGCAGCTTGGACAGTCCTACCTACGAGCAGTACTTC
CASSLDSPTYEQYF
>TRBJ1-1|-|13|TRBV27|-
TGTGCCAGCAGCGGCCCGGGGATGACTGAAGCTTTCTTT
CASSGPGMTEAFF
>TRBJ1-5|-|15|TRBV18|TRBD1
TGTGCCAGCTCACCTAACGACAGGGGAGGTCAGCCCCAGCATTTT
CASSPNDRGGQPQHF
>TRBJ2-1|-|20|TRBV10-3|TRBD2
TGTGCCATCAGTGGGCTCCGACTAGCGGGAGGGCCCGGCTCCTACAATGAGCAGTTCTTC
CAISGLRLAGGPGSYNEQFF
>TRBJ1-6|once|13|TRBV2|-
TGTGCCAGCAGGACGGGGGGGAATTCACCCCTCCACTTT
CASRTGGNSPLHF
>TRBJ2-3|-|18|TRBV7-3|TRBD2
TGTGCCAGCAGCTCTGGACTAGCGGGAGGGCCGGGCACAGATACGCAGTATTTT
CASSSGLAGGPGTDTQYF
>TRBJ1-1|-|13|TRBV7-9|TRBD1
TGTGCCAGCAGATCCGGGACAGGAATAAAAGCTTTCTTT
CASRSGTGIKAFF
>TRBJ1-1|-|13|TRBV5-4|TRBD1
TGTGCCAGCAGCGGAACAGGGGACACTGAAGCTTTCTTT
CASSGTGDTEAFF
>TRBJ2-5|-|15|TRBV5-4|TRBD1
TGTGCCAGCAGCCATGCGGTACAGGGGGTTGAGACCCAGTACTTC
CASSHAVQGVETQYF
>TRBJ2-3|-|15|TRBV27|-
TGTGCCAGCAGTTTAAGCAGGGTACGCACAGATACGCAGTATTTT
CASSLSRVRTDTQYF
>TRBJ1-1|-|15|TRBV9|TRBD1
TGTGCCAGCAGCCCTCGGACAGGGGAGAACACTGAAGCTTTCTTT
CASSPRTGENTEAFF
>TRBJ1-1|-|17|TRBV30|TRBD1
TGTGCCTGGAGTGGGACGACAGGGCCCATAATGAACACTGAAGCTTTCTTT
CAWSGTTGPIMNTEAFF
>TRBJ1-2|-|14|TRBV10-2|-
TGCGCCAGCAGTGAGTCGTACGGGGGGGGAGGCTACACCTTC
CASSESYGGGGYTF
>TRBJ1-1|-|12|TRBV30|TRBD1
TGTGCCTGGAGCCACAGGGGGCTTCGGGCTTTCTTT
CAWSHRGLRAFF
>TRBJ2-3|few|15|TRBV6-4|-
TGTGCCAGCAGTGACTCAGTTACTAGCACAGATACGCAGTATTTT
CASSDSVTSTDTQYF
>TRBJ1-2|-|17|TRBV5-1|-
TGCGCCAGCAGCTGGAACCAACAGGGCCCCCTTAACTATGGCTACACCTTC
CASSWNQQGPLNYGYTF
>TRBJ1-4|-|14|TRBV11-1|-
TGTGCCAGCAGCCACTTTTCAACTAATGAAAAACTGTTTTTT
CASSHFSTNEKLFF
>TRBJ2-2|-|15|TRBV30|TRBD2
TGTGCCTGGAGTCTCCTAGCGGACAACACCGGGGAGCTGTTTTTT
CAWSLLADNTGELFF
>TRBJ2-7|few|14|TRBV11-2|-
TGTGCCAGCAGCTCCGGGACTCCTTCCTACGAGCAGTACTTC
CASSSGTPSYEQYF
>TRBJ1-3|-|16|TRBV6-1|-
TGTGCCAGCAGTGGGCGTTTTGGAGGGACTGGAAACACCATATATTTT
CASSGRFGGTGNTIYF
>TRBJ1-2|-|18|TRBV9|-
TGTGCCAGCAGCTCCCCGGTGGGGGGGCAACCAGATTCCTATGGCTACACCTTC
CASSSPVGGQPDSYGYTF
>TRBJ2-1|-|16|TRBV9|TRBD2
TGTGCCAGCAGCGTCCCTACTAGCGGGATTGGTGGTGAGCAGTTCTTC
CASSVPTSGIGGEQFF
>TRBJ2-1|-|17|TRBV7-8|-
TGTGCCAGCAGGGCGATGGCAAGCGGAAGCTCCTACAATGAGCAGTTCTTC
CASRAMASGSSYNEQFF
>TRBJ1-1|-|13|TRBV28|TRBD1
TGTGCCAGCAGTATAACAGGGGGCCGGGGGGCTTTCTTT
CASSITGGRGAFF
>TRBJ1-5|-|17|TRBV15|-
TGTGCCACCAGCGCCCGGGGGGGCACAGGTATTAATCAGCCCCAGCATTTT
CATSARGGTGINQPQHF
>TRBJ2-7|-|15|TRBV27|TRBD2
TGTGCCAGCAGCCCCACTAGCGGGGGGTCCTACGAGCAGTACTTC
CASSPTSGGSYEQYF
>TRBJ2-7|-|13|TRBV21-1|-
TGTGCCAGCAGCCTGGACAGGGGCTACGAGCAGTACTTC
CASSLDRGYEQYF
>TRBJ1-4|-|16|TRBV13|-
TGTGCCAGCAGCCTCTTCGCCGACTCCCGGGGGGAAAAACTGTTTTTT
CASSLFADSRGEKLFF
>TRBJ2-1|-|11|TRBV28|-
TGTGCCAGCGATCTCAGGGGTGAGCAGTTCTTC
CASDLRGEQFF
>TRBJ2-7|once|14|TRBV6-5|-
TGTGCCAGCAGTTACGGACAGCAAGCCTACGAGCAGTACTTC
CASSYGQQAYEQYF
>TRBJ2-3|-|17|TRBV5-6|-
TGTGCCAGCAGCTTAGGATGGCTGTCCGGGGAGACAGATACGCAGTATTTT
CASSLGWLSGETDTQYF
>TRBJ1-5|-|15|TRBV7-8|-
TGTGCCAGCAGCCGGGGGAGGAATAGCAATCAGCCCCAGCATTTT
CASSRGRNSNQPQHF
>TRBJ2-1|once|17|TRBV6-2/TRBV6-3|TRBD2
TGTGCCAGCAGTTACACGGGACTAGCGGGAGGGGACAATGAGCAGTTCTTC
CASSYTGLAGGDNEQFF
>TRBJ1-2|few|15|TRBV9|TRBD1
TGTGCCAGCGGCTCCGGGACAGCTACAGTTGATGGCTACACCTTC
CASGSGTATVDGYTF
>TRBJ2-5|-|14|TRBV7-6|TRBD1
TGTGCCAGCAGCCAGGGACAGGACCTTGAGACCCAGTACTTC
CASSQGQDLETQYF
>TRBJ1-5|-|13|TRBV13|-
TGTGCCAGCAGCTTAGGGGTAGATCAGCCCCAGCATTTT
CASSLGVDQPQHF